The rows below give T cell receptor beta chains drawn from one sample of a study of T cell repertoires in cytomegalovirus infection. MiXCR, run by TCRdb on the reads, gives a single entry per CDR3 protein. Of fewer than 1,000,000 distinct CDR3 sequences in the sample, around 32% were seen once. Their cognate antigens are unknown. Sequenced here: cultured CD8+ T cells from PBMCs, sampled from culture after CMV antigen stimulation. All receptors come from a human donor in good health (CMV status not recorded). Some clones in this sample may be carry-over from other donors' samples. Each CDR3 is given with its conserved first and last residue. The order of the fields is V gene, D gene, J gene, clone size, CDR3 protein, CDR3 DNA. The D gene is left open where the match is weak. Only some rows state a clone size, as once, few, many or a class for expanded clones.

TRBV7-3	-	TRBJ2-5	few	CASSLTSQGRGETQYF	TGTGCCAGCAGCTTAACCAGTCAGGGTCGGGGAGAGACCCAGTACTTC
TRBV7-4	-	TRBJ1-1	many	CASSPWGTEAFF	TGTGCCAGCAGTCCCTGGGGGACTGAAGCTTTCTTT
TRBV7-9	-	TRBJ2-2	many	CASSRPGRRNTGELFF	TGTGCCAGCAGCCGTCCGGGCCGTAGAAACACCGGGGAGCTGTTTTTT
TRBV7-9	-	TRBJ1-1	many	CASSLEGGEAFF	TGTGCCAGCAGCTTGGAGGGAGGTGAAGCTTTCTTT
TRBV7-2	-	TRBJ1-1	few	CASSTRAFF	TGTGCCAGCAGCACGAGAGCTTTCTTT
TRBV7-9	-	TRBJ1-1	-	CASSLGGEGFEAFF	TGTGCCAGCAGCTTAGGAGGGGAGGGTTTTGAAGCTTTCTTT
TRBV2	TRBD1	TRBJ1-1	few	CASRFQGDTEAFF	TGTGCCAGCAGATTTCAGGGGGACACTGAAGCTTTCTTT
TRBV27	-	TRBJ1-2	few	CASSYGGGVGGYTF	TGTGCCAGCAGTTACGGGGGTGGGGTAGGTGGCTACACCTTC
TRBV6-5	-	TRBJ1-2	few	CASSYSRRNYGYTF	TGTGCCAGCAGTTACTCGCGACGGAACTATGGCTACACCTTC
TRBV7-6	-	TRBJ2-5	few	CASSFRQAENYKRTQYF	TGTGCCAGCAGCTTTAGACAGGCAGAGAACTATAAGAGGACCCAGTACTTC
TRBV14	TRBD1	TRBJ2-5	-	CASSQEAGGVETQYF	TGTGCCAGCAGCCAAGAAGCAGGGGGAGTGGAGACCCAGTACTTC
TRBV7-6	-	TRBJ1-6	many	CASSLIRAHALDSPLHF	TGTGCCAGCAGCCTCATCAGGGCCCATGCCCTAGATTCACCCCTCCACTTT
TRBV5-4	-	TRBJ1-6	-	CASSFSLSYNSPLHF	TGTGCCAGCAGCTTCTCGCTCTCCTATAATTCACCCCTCCACTTT
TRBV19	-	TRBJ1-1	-	CASSGTRFMNTEAFF	TGTGCCAGTAGTGGGACGAGATTCATGAACACTGAAGCTTTCTTT
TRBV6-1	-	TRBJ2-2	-	CASSEFKKGNTGELFF	TGTGCCAGCAGTGAATTTAAGAAGGGGAACACCGGGGAGCTGTTTTTT
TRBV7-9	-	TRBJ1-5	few	CASSNTGNQPQHF	TGTGCCAGCAGTAACACAGGTAATCAGCCCCAGCATTTT
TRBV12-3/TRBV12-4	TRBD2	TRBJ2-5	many	CASSPTSGQETQYF	TGTGCCAGCAGCCCCACTAGCGGACAAGAGACCCAGTACTTC
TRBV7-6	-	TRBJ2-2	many	CASSHPGSGSAGELFF	TGTGCCAGCAGCCACCCAGGGTCGGGTTCCGCAGGAGAGCTGTTTTTT
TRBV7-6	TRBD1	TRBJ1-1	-	CASSLQQGADTEAFF	TGTGCCAGCAGCTTACAACAGGGGGCGGACACTGAAGCTTTCTTT
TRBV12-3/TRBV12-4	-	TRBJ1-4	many	CASSLEGFNEKLFF	TGTGCCAGCAGTTTGGAAGGGTTTAATGAAAAACTGTTTTTT
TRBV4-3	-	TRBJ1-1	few	CASSQGEVRFF	TGCGCCAGCAGCCAGGGTGAAGTGCGTTTCTTT
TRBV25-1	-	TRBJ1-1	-	CASSEFGGRTEAFF	TGTGCCAGCAGTGAATTTGGGGGGCGGACTGAAGCTTTCTTT
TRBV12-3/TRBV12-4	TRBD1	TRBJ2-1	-	CASRSGQGTYNEQFF	TGTGCCAGCAGATCGGGACAGGGCACCTACAATGAGCAGTTCTTC
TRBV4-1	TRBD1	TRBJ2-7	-	CASSQDTGGSYEQYF	TGCGCCAGCAGCCAAGATACAGGGGGTTCCTACGAGCAGTACTTC
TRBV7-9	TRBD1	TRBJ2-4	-	CASSTRTGGGKNIQYF	TGTGCCAGCAGCACTCGGACAGGGGGGGGCAAAAACATTCAGTACTTC
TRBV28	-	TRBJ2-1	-	CASRPVNSYNEQFF	TGTGCCAGCAGGCCGGTTAATAGCTACAATGAGCAGTTCTTC
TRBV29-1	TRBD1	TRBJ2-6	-	CSVTGPRGGANVLTF	TGCAGCGTGACAGGGCCCCGAGGGGGGGCCAACGTCCTGACTTTC
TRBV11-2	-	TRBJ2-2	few	CASSRWRRTNTGELFF	TGTGCCAGCAGCCGCTGGAGACGAACTAACACCGGGGAGCTGTTTTTT
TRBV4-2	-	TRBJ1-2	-	CASSQERDTVLDGYTF	TGTGCCAGCAGCCAAGAACGGGACACCGTCCTCGACGGCTACACCTTC
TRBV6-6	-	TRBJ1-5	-	CASSYSTGVNQPQHF	TGTGCCAGCAGTTACTCGACGGGGGTCAATCAGCCCCAGCATTTT
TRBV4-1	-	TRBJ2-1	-	CASSQEGGISYNEQFF	TGCGCCAGCAGCCAAGAAGGAGGGATATCCTACAATGAGCAGTTCTTC
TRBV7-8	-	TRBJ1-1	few	CATLWGTEAFF	TGTGCCACCCTCTGGGGCACTGAAGCTTTCTTT
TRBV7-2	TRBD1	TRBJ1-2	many	CASTGGLGYTF	TGTGCTAGTACAGGGGGACTTGGCTACACCTTC
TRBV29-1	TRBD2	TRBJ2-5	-	CSVDQETGTSGRTALVETQYF	TGCAGCGTTGACCAGGAGACCGGGACTAGCGGCCGAACCGCCCTGGTGGAGACCCAGTACTTC
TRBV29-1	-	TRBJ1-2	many	CSVEMGGNYGYTF	TGCAGCGTTGAAATGGGAGGGAACTATGGCTACACCTTC
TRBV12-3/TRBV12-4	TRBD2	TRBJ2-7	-	CASSASGEYEQYF	TGTGCCAGCAGTGCTAGCGGGGAGTACGAGCAGTACTTC
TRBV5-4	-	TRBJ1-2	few	CASSFPGAWRESNYGYTF	TGTGCCAGCAGCTTCCCCGGTGCGTGGAGGGAAAGTAACTATGGCTACACCTTC
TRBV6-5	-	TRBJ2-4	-	CASGTLRERQNIQYF	TGTGCCAGCGGAACACTCAGGGAACGGCAAAACATTCAGTACTTC
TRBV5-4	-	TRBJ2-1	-	CASSLARDGGEQFF	TGTGCCAGCAGCTTGGCCAGGGACGGGGGTGAGCAGTTCTTC
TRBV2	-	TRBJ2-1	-	CASFGGFYNEQFF	TGTGCCAGCTTCGGAGGTTTCTACAATGAGCAGTTCTTC
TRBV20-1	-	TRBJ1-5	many	CSARDTSLLQPQHF	TGCAGTGCTAGAGATACAAGTTTGCTTCAGCCCCAGCATTTT
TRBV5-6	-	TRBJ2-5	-	CASSLFLIQETQYF	TGTGCCAGCAGCTTGTTCCTTATCCAAGAGACCCAGTACTTC
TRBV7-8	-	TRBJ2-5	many	CASSLDRLETQYF	TGTGCCAGCAGCTTAGACCGTCTAGAGACCCAGTACTTC
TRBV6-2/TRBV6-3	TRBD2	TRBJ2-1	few	CASSYERSTGLEGNEQFF	TGTGCCAGCAGTTATGAACGAAGCACGGGACTAGAGGGCAATGAGCAGTTCTTC
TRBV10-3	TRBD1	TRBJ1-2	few	CAISEDRGRIPYGYTF	TGTGCCATCAGTGAGGACAGGGGCCGTATTCCTTATGGCTACACCTTC
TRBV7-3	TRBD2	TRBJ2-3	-	CASSPFGGDTDTQYF	TGTGCCAGCAGCCCTTTCGGGGGGGACACAGATACGCAGTATTTT
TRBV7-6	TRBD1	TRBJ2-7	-	CASSLAGTANYEQYF	TGTGCCAGCAGCTTAGCGGGGACAGCCAACTACGAGCAGTACTTC
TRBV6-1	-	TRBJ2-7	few	CASSEPGNSYEQYF	TGTGCCAGCAGTGAGCCAGGGAACTCCTACGAGCAGTACTTC
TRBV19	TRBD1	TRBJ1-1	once	CASSSSDRSEAFF	TGTGCCAGTAGTTCCTCGGACAGGTCTGAAGCTTTCTTT
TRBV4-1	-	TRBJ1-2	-	CASSLEAAHRGYTF	TGCGCCAGCAGCCTTGAGGCAGCCCATAGAGGCTACACCTTC
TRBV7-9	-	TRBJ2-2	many	CASSFEWANTGELFF	TGTGCCAGCAGCTTCGAGTGGGCGAACACCGGGGAGCTGTTTTTT
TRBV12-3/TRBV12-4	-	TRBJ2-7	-	CASSLENLAYEQYF	TGTGCCAGCAGTTTAGAAAACTTAGCCTACGAGCAGTACTTC
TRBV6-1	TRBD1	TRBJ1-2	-	CASSTAGGHYGYTF	TGTGCCAGCAGTACCGCAGGGGGCCACTATGGCTACACCTTC
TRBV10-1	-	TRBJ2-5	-	CASSAVGAQETQYF	TGCGCCAGCAGTGCTGTCGGGGCCCAAGAGACCCAGTACTTC
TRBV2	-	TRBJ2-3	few	CASTAFSGTDTQYF	TGTGCCAGCACAGCGTTCTCTGGCACAGATACGCAGTATTTT
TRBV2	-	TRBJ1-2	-	CASSEIGRGTNYGYTF	TGTGCCAGCAGTGAAATCGGTAGGGGGACTAACTATGGCTACACCTTC
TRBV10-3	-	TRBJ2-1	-	CAISESEGDRQFF	TGTGCCATCAGTGAGTCTGAGGGAGACAGACAGTTCTTC
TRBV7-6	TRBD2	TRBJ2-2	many	CASSSDGGASTGELFF	TGTGCCAGCAGCTCCGACGGGGGGGCGTCCACCGGGGAGCTGTTTTTT
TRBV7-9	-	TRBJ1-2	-	CASSYAERTYGYTF	TGTGCCAGCAGCTACGCCGAGAGGACCTATGGCTACACCTTC
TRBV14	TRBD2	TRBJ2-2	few	CASSPPFSRGVRELFF	TGTGCCAGCAGCCCGCCCTTTTCGCGGGGGGTTCGGGAGCTGTTTTTT